The 17 T cell receptor beta chains listed next were all sequenced from one sample in a study of blood T cell repertoires in COVID-19. Here immunoSEQ multiplex PCR was the method, and the copy in TCRdb shows in-frame clones only, minus some. The table lists roughly 200,000 clones, approximately 84% of them singletons, with about 6% in the top ten. The sequencing input was peripheral blood. The receptors originated from an elderly man with acute or convalescent COVID-19.

This clone was counted only a few times. This chain links TRBV19 with TRBJ2-2; D is perhaps TRBD2 (6 bases). The length of the CDR3 is 12 residues. CDR1 LNHDA and CDR2 SQIVND come from the germline V gene (reference sequence). The CDR3 DNA reads TGTTGCACGGGAGAAATCGCCGGGGAGCTGTTTTTT. This gives the protein CCTGEIAGELFF.

The V call is TRBV21-1, the J call TRBJ2-7; TRBD1 was called by the table and not checked on the DNA. TRBV21-1 is a pseudogene locus. This CDR3 spans 16 amino acids. The CDR3: CASSKDGRGRLNEQYV. DNA of the CDR3: TGTGCCAGCAGCAAAGATGGTAGGGGGCGATTAAACGAGCAGTACGTC.

The chain uses TRBV29-1 and TRBJ2-1; D remains ambiguous. The CDR3 loop spans 8 amino acids. With 3 bases removed from V and 16 bases from J, the gap between germline ends came to 7 bases. From germline, CDR1 is SQVTM and CDR2 ANQGSEA. CDR3 protein: CSVEVSFF. For the CDR3, the DNA is TGCAGCGTTGAGGTTAGCTTCTTC.

The chain has TRBV28 and TRBJ2-3, with 11 bases identical to TRBD1. V shed 6 bases, J shed 4 bases, and the junction held 3 bases outside the gene matches. Germline V lookup: CDR1 MDHEN, CDR2 SYDVKM. The CDR3 has 14 residues. DNA of the CDR3: TGTGCCAGCAGAAGGACAGGGGGCTCAGATACGCAGTATTTT. This sequence encodes CASRRTGGSDTQYF.

The rearrangement links TRBV20-1 to TRBJ2-7; the match to TRBD2 covers 7 bases. V was clipped by 3 bases and J by 2 bases; unmatched bases: 7. The CDR3 length is 14 residues. Germline assignment: CDR1 DFQATT and CDR2 SNEGSKA (reference sequence). Here the CDR3 reads CSASPGSGTYEQYF. DNA of the CDR3: TGCAGTGCTAGTCCAGGAAGCGGGACCTACGAGCAGTACTTC.

J is TRBJ2-7 and V is TRBV5-8; 7 bases fit TRBD2. V was pared by 3 bases and J by 5 bases, with 8 bases of the junction left unmatched. This CDR3 spans 14 amino acids. Germline-derived CDR1 and CDR2 are SGHTS and YDEGEE. The CDR3 is CASSSWGGTHEQYF. CDR3 nucleotides: TGTGCCAGCAGCTCCTGGGGGGGAACCCACGAGCAGTACTTC.

The J gene is TRBJ1-2, the V gene TRBV21-1; the table's TRBD1 call for D was not verified on the DNA. TRBV21-1 is a listed pseudogene. This CDR3 comprises 17 residues. CDR3: CASSKEGQGAPRGGYTF. In DNA form, the CDR3 reads TGTGCCAGCAGCAAAGAAGGGCAGGGGGCGCCAAGGGGTGGCTACACCTTC.

DNA of the CDR3: TGTGCCAGCAGCTATATAGCCCGGACTAGCGGGCCCACAGATACGCAGTATTTT. Protein: CASSYIARTSGPTDTQYF. This chain uses TRBV12-1 with TRBJ2-3; the tabulated D call, TRBD2, remains unverified against the DNA. TRBV12-1 is classified as a pseudogene. This CDR3 has 18 amino acids.

This clone came up once. This chain links TRBV5-1 with TRBJ1-4, with a possible D match to TRBD1 (6 bases). The ends were cut back, 6 bases at V and 4 bases at J, with 13 bases in the middle. Germline CDR1 reads SGHRS; CDR2 reads YFSETQ. CDR3 size: 14 residues. The CDR3 reads CASNGGLDNEKLFF. CDR3 bases: TGCGCCAGCAACGGGGGGCTCGATAATGAAAAACTGTTTTTT.

Notes on this clone: Different DNA sequences within this sample yield the same CDR3. V gene TRBV19 combines with J gene TRBJ2-6, with D perhaps matching TRBD1 (6 bases). V lost 3 bases and J 4 bases, leaving 10 bases between the germline ends. The CDR3 totals 15 residues. Per the germline V gene, CDR1 is LNHDA and CDR2 is SQIVND (reference sequence). CDR3 protein: CASSIRGSGANVLTF. The CDR3 DNA follows: TGTGCCAGTAGTATTAGGGGGTCAGGGGCCAACGTCCTGACTTTC.

The chain combines TRBV7-2 with TRBJ2-1; D is perhaps TRBD2 (7 bases). The germline V gene encodes CDR1 SGHTA and CDR2 FQGNSA. There are 18 residues in the CDR3. V was shortened by 5 bases and J by 0 bases, with 20 bases between the two germline ends. CDR3 sequence reads: CASSLRARGGGSYNEQFF. For the CDR3, the DNA is TGTGCCAGCAGCCTCCGGGCTCGGGGAGGGGGCTCCTACAATGAGCAGTTCTTC.

The V call is TRBV24-1, the J call TRBJ2-1, with unresolved D. This CDR3 comprises 13 residues. Germline V CDR1 and CDR2: KGHDR, SFDVKD. Trimming shortened V by 5 bases and J by 8 bases, and 12 bases separated the two germline ends. The CDR3 reads CATSAPSGDEQFF. The CDR3, as DNA: TGTGCCACCAGTGCCCCCTCAGGCGATGAGCAGTTCTTC.

J is TRBJ2-7 and V is TRBV6-5, with 13 bases matching TRBD2. This CDR3 has 16 residues. Trimming cost V 4 bases and J 3 bases; bases outside gene matches: 6. Germline V gene data show CDR1 as MNHEY and CDR2 as SVGAGI. This chain's CDR3 is CASSLGLAGDFYEQYF. The CDR3 region has the DNA TGTGCCAGCAGTTTAGGACTAGCGGGGGATTTCTACGAGCAGTACTTC.

This clone came up a few times. The genes are TRBV18 and TRBJ2-3; D might be TRBD2 (6 bases). The germline V gene encodes CDR1 KGHSH and CDR2 LQKENI. CDR3 length: 15 amino acids. Trimming cost V 6 bases and J 4 bases, with 17 bases left between them. The CDR3 loop is CASSPGPTGADTQYF. DNA of the CDR3: TGTGCCAGCTCCCCTGGACCGACGGGGGCAGATACGCAGTATTTT.

The rearrangement uses TRBV2 and TRBJ2-1; 10 bases are shared with TRBD2. Per the germline V gene, CDR1 is SNHLY and CDR2 is FYNNEI. The ends lost 8 bases at V and 3 bases at J; junction bases unmatched: 4. The CDR3 sequence is 14 residues long. CDR3 bases: TGTGCCAGCGCTAGCGGGAGTATCTACAATGAGCAGTTCTTC. Translation gives CASASGSIYNEQFF.

The table lists this clone with a count of one. The rearrangement joins TRBV6-6 to TRBJ2-7; 8 nucleotides line up with TRBD2. This CDR3 has 17 amino acids. Germline V CDR1 and CDR2: MNHNY, SVGAGI (reference sequence). V shed 5 bases and J 2 bases; nucleotides not matched to a gene: 14. The CDR3 DNA follows: TGTGCCAGCAGTCGACAGGACGCAGCGGGAGAGCCCTACGAGCAGTACTTC. Amino acids: CASSRQDAAGEPYEQYF.

Comments on this clone: This sample also contains other DNA sequences that code for the same CDR3. The rearrangement links TRBV13 to TRBJ2-2, with 12 positions matching TRBD2. From germline, CDR1 is PRHDT and CDR2 FYEKMQ (reference sequence). The CDR3 spans 16 residues. J lost 6 bases, V lost 4 bases, and 6 bases had no gene match. The CDR3 loop reads CASSSRLAGEAGELFF. The DNA of the CDR3 is TGTGCCAGCAGCTCTAGACTAGCGGGAGAGGCCGGGGAGCTGTTTTTT. Variable domain in full (rest from reference TRBV13 and TRBJ2-2): AAGVIQSPRHLIKEKRETATLKCYPIPRHDTVYWYQQGPGQDPQFLISFYEKMQSDKGSIPDRFSAQQFSDYHSELNMSSLELGDSALYFCASSSRLAGEAGELFFGEGSRLTVL.